This is a list of T cell receptor beta chains from one sample in a study of radiation and T cells in renal cell carcinoma. The table came from immunoSEQ multiplex PCR; TCRdb's copy has only in-frame clones and leaves some out. The data hold 150,000 or so clones, with about 88% observed a single time. Sequenced here: blood, sampled from a patient whose treatment included radiotherapy and nephrectomy. The receptors here all came from a woman aged 45-65 years with renal cell carcinoma. Both conserved end residues are part of each CDR3. The D gene is left open where the match is weak. Expanded clones are given a class, and other clones once, few, many or no size at all.

clone size	D gene	V gene	J gene	CDR3 protein	CDR3 DNA
few	NA	TRBV19	TRBJ1-5	CASSLPRQGSNQPQHF	TGTGCCAGTAGTTTACCCCGCCAGGGTAGCAATCAGCCCCAGCATTTT
NA	NA	TRBV18	TRBJ2-1	CASSLLGSREQFF	TGTGCCAGCTCACTATTGGGATCGAGGGAGCAGTTCTTC
NA	NA	TRBV5-1	TRBJ2-2	CASSWSTGELFF	TGCGCCAGCAGTTGGAGCACCGGGGAGCTGTTTTTT
once	NA	TRBV6-5	TRBJ1-5	CASSEGGDQPQHF	TGTGCCAGCAGCGAGGGAGGAGATCAGCCCCAGCATTTT
NA	NA	TRBV5-1	TRBJ1-1	CASSLEATRWGTEAFF	TGCGCCAGCAGCTTGGAGGCCACCAGATGGGGCACTGAAGCTTTCTTT
NA	TRBD2	TRBV4-1	TRBJ2-3	CASSQDFGRGSDTQYF	TGCGCCAGCAGCCAAGATTTCGGGCGGGGGTCCGATACGCAGTATTTT
once	NA	TRBV28	TRBJ2-7	CAIRGRVYEQYF	TGTGCCATCAGGGGACGGGTCTACGAGCAGTACTTC
NA	NA	TRBV2	TRBJ1-2	CASSQGNAREGYGYTF	TGTGCCAGCTCCCAGGGAAATGCCCGAGAAGGCTATGGCTACACCTTC
NA	TRBD2	TRBV5-5	TRBJ2-6	CASSFGLAGTGANVLTF	TGTGCCAGCAGCTTCGGGCTAGCGGGAACTGGGGCCAACGTCCTGACTTTC
NA	NA	TRBV1	TRBJ2-1	CTSSQEAKAGGLQFYNEQFF	TGCACCAGCAGCCAAGAAGCGAAAGCGGGGGGCCTCCAATTTTACAATGAGCAGTTCTTC
NA	NA	TRBV2	TRBJ1-6	CASRVGIPNSPLHF	TGTGCCAGCAGGGTCGGAATACCTAATTCACCCCTCCACTTT
NA	NA	TRBV5-6	TRBJ1-4	CASSRMAGINEKLFF	TGTGCCAGCAGCCGTATGGCGGGAATTAATGAAAAACTGTTTTTT
many	TRBD1	TRBV6-5	TRBJ1-4	CASRGTANEKLFF	TGTGCCAGCAGGGGGACAGCGAATGAAAAACTGTTTTTT
NA	NA	TRBV29-1	TRBJ1-2	CSVEGTFGYTF	TGCAGCGTTGAAGGTACATTTGGCTACACCTTC
NA	TRBD2	TRBV19	TRBJ2-3	CASRQAGATDTQYF	TGTGCCAGTAGGCAAGCGGGGGCCACAGATACGCAGTATTTT
NA	NA	TRBV2	TRBJ2-5	CASSDGYSQETQYF	TGTGCCAGCAGTGATGGTTACAGTCAAGAGACCCAGTACTTC
NA	NA	TRBV6-6	TRBJ2-7	CASVGWSYEQYF	TGTGCCAGCGTTGGCTGGTCCTACGAGCAGTACTTC
NA	NA	TRBV19	TRBJ2-3	CASRPPSGTPEGPDTQYF	TGTGCCAGTAGACCACCCTCCGGGACTCCAGAAGGCCCAGATACGCAGTATTTT
NA	NA	TRBV7-2	TRBJ2-6	CASSLGGAGANVLTF	TGTGCCAGCAGCTTAGGAGGGGCTGGGGCCAACGTCCTGACTTTC
NA	NA	TRBV5-1	TRBJ1-1	CASSSGLGGGVTTEAFF	TGCGCCAGCAGCTCGGGCCTAGGGGGTGGCGTGACCACTGAAGCTTTCTTT
NA	NA	TRBV15	TRBJ2-5	CATSRDRGSQETQYF	TGTGCCACCAGCAGAGATCGGGGGTCTCAAGAGACCCAGTACTTC
NA	NA	TRBV5-1	TRBJ2-3	CASSLAWVGLTDTQYF	TGCGCCAGCAGCTTGGCCTGGGTGGGTCTTACAGATACGCAGTATTTT